Described below is a single T cell receptor beta chain sequence and its context. Its antigen is not known. This record belongs to a study of identical twins. TCRdb re-derived calls from the 5' RACE reads in MiXCR, one entry per CDR3 protein. The table records 400,000 or so distinct CDR3 sequences, about 9% of them present only once. Only healthy Caucasians were enrolled as donors. The study's findings and limits: Weaker excess twin sharing was observed in beta out-of-frame sequences.

Germline CDR1 reads KGHDR; CDR2 reads SFDVKD. The V segment lost 2 bases and the J segment 10 bases; nucleotides outside the gene matches: 12. The CDR3 is made up of 15 amino acids. The sample taken for sequencing was naive T cells sorted from blood. V gene TRBV24-1 combines with J gene TRBJ2-5; 7 bases are shared with TRBD1. The clonotype originates from a woman in her forties or fifties in good health. This CDR3 reads CATSDSKPGQSDQYF. The CDR3 nucleotides read TGTGCCACCAGTGATTCGAAACCGGGACAGTCAGACCAGTACTTC.